The subject of this entry is one T cell receptor beta chain. This sample was taken from a study of blood T cell repertoires in COVID-19. About the research overall: PBMCs, B-cell-depleted T cells, or T cells were the source of the cDNA or gDNA that made up the material.

The repertoire was sequenced with immunoSEQ multiplex PCR; TCRdb's copy has only in-frame clones and lacks some. The data contain about 300,000 clones, approximately 86% of them singletons. This CDR3 spans 19 amino acids. Germline V CDR1 and CDR2: WNHNN, SYGVQD (reference sequence). V was clipped by 8 bases and J by 0 bases; unmatched bases: 18. The chain has TRBV10-1 and TRBJ1-4; 7 bases are shared with TRBD1. This TCR derives from a man aged 18-30 years with active or convalescent COVID-19. The sample comprised peripheral blood. The CDR3 is CASCYDRALDRATNEKLFF. CDR3 DNA sequence: TGCGCCAGCTGTTATGACAGGGCCCTCGATCGGGCAACTAATGAAAAACTGTTTTTT.